The 3 T cell receptor beta chains in this list originate from one sample, sequenced in a study of blood T cell repertoires in COVID-19. Produced via immunoSEQ multiplex PCR; TCRdb's table is partial and in-frame only. The data hold roughly 120,000 clones, with about 84% observed a single time. Sample: peripheral blood. The receptors derive from a human donor in a cohort sampled during active COVID-19.

In this sample, this clone turned up once. The rearrangement links TRBV9 to TRBJ2-5; D is perhaps TRBD2 (5 bases). The CDR3 has 15 amino acids. The germline gives CDR1 SGDLS, CDR2 YYNGEE. The V end lost 4 bases, the J end lost 4 bases, and 17 bases lay between the germline ends. CDR3 residues: CASSSWTARGETQYF. The CDR3 DNA reads TGTGCCAGCAGCTCGTGGACCGCCCGGGGAGAGACCCAGTACTTC.

This chain joins TRBV5-1 and TRBJ2-2; 15 bases are shared with TRBD2. Germline CDR1 SGHRS, CDR2 YFSETQ. The CDR3 covers 18 residues. Losses at the gene ends were 4 bases for V and 5 bases for J; bases not matched to a gene: 9. CDR3 amino acids: CASSLPGLAGGSTGELFF. CDR3 coding DNA: TGCGCCAGCAGCCTGCCGGGACTAGCGGGAGGAAGTACCGGGGAGCTGTTTTTT.

This clone was observed at least ten times. J is TRBJ2-2 and V is TRBV30; unclear D gene. V was clipped by 2 bases and J by 8 bases, with 6 bases between them. This CDR3 has 11 amino acids. Germline lookup yields CDR1 GTSNPN and CDR2 SVGIG (reference sequence). Here the CDR3 DNA reads TGTGCCTGGAGTTTCGGGGGGGAGCTGTTTTTT. Protein product: CAWSFGGELFF. Full variable domain (missing parts from reference TRBV30 and TRBJ2-2): SQTIHQWPATLVQPVGSPLSLECTVEGTSNPNLYWYRQAAGRGLQLLFYSVGIGQISSEVPQNLSASRPQDRQFILSSKKLLLSDSGFYLCAWSFGGELFFGEGSRLTVL.